This T cell receptor (beta chain) was captured by sequencing in a study of CD8 T cells in ankylosing spondylitis. The study's findings and limits: A TCR beta motif of under 10 highly homologous variants appeared characteristic of ankylosing spondylitis blood.

CDR1 and CDR2 (germline): DFQATT, SNEGSKA (reference sequence). CDR3 size: 10 residues. Trimming removed 6 bases from V and 7 bases from J, with 7 bases in between. Many counts were recorded for this clonotype. Its antigen is not known. Using quantitative 5'-RACE with molecular barcodes, the authors made TCR beta libraries. TCRdb reprocessed the 5' RACE reads via MiXCR and lists one record per CDR3 protein. This sample has around 490,000 distinct CDR3 sequences; approximately 5.3% occur once, and the top ten carry under 4.5%. This receptor was taken from a male donor with ankylosing spondylitis. The sample consisted of blood, either unsorted or a sorted T cell fraction (not recorded which). The chain recombines TRBV20-1 with TRBJ2-1; no definite D call. The CDR3 DNA reads TGCAGTGCCGAAGAGAATGAGCAGTTCTTC. Its translation: CSAEENEQFF.